This T cell receptor (beta chain) is from a study of radiotherapy plus CTLA-4 blockade in lung cancer. Overall study: Across the patients, objective responses occurred in 18%, and disease control in under 35%. Findings and caveats of the study: Radiotherapy was combined with ipilimumab, and tumor-derived TCR clones then expanded in blood.

The CDR3 totals 14 residues. Between the trimmed V and J ends, which lost 3 bases and 4 bases, there was a span of 13 bases. Germline assignment: CDR1 SGDLS and CDR2 YYNGEE. Some clones are missing from TCRdb's copy, which holds only in-frame ones; the method was immunoSEQ multiplex PCR. The sample lists more than 95,000 clones, roughly 80% occurring once. As concerns this clone: What it binds is unknown.

In chemo-refractory metastatic non-small-cell lung cancer, patients got ipilimumab CTLA-4 blockade together with focal radiation. The chain has TRBV9 and TRBJ1-2; perhaps TRBD1 as D (5 bases). The sequence was collected from a human donor with non-small cell lung cancer who had a partial response to radiotherapy plus ipilimumab. The material was peripheral blood, obtained from a patient treated with radiotherapy plus ipilimumab. Here the CDR3 reads CASSAQGGAYGYTF. The CDR3 nucleotides read TGTGCCAGCAGCGCCCAAGGCGGGGCCTATGGCTACACCTTC. Drawing the rest from reference TRBV9 and TRBJ1-2, the complete variable domain is DSGVTQTPKHLITATGQRVTLRCSPRSGDLSVYWYQQSLDQGLQFLIQYYNGEERAKGNILERFSAQQFPDLHSELNLSSLELGDSALYFCASSAQGGAYGYTFGSGTRLTVV.